This TCR beta chain was identified during a study of blood T cell repertoires in COVID-19. Some clones are missing from TCRdb's copy, which holds only in-frame ones; the method was immunoSEQ multiplex PCR. This table has more than 350,000 clones, around 87% appearing once. The CDR3 totals 14 residues. V was cut by 3 bases and J by 0 bases, with 5 bases left in between. Germline assignment: CDR1 ENHRY and CDR2 SYGVKD. The sequenced material came from peripheral blood. The rearrangement joins TRBV10-3 to TRBJ2-2; D is unresolved. The origin of this receptor is a woman aged 30 to 39 with COVID-19, enrolled during active disease. The CDR3 loop is CAISDWPNTGELFF. DNA of the CDR3: TGTGCCATCAGTGATTGGCCGAACACCGGGGAGCTGTTTTTT.